The next 9 T cell receptor beta chains were all read from a single sample in a study of shared clonotypes between healthy human individuals. Data came from immunoSEQ multiplex PCR; TCRdb stores just in-frame clones and leaves some out. Of approximately 640,000 clones in the sample, about 90% were seen once. The sequenced sample was memory CD8+ T cells from PBMCs. Specified subset: CD45RO+ cells pooled with CCR7-negative TemRA cells. The source of these receptors is a man between 18 and 35 years old in good health. Some clones in this sample may be carry-over from other donors' samples.

The CDR3 loop is CAISESRDSRFSYEQYF. CDR3 DNA sequence: TGTGCCATCAGTGAGTCGAGGGACAGCCGATTCTCCTACGAGCAGTACTTC. The gene calls are TRBV10-3 and TRBJ2-7; 7 nucleotides align to TRBD1. V dropped 0 bases and J dropped 0; count of bases not matched to a gene: 8. CDR1 ENHRY and CDR2 SYGVKD come from the germline V gene. The CDR3 spans 17 residues.

The chain combines TRBV28 with TRBJ1-1; TRBD1 is a possible D gene (5 bases). Germline assignment: CDR1 MDHEN and CDR2 SYDVKM. V lost 6 bases and J lost 7, with 18 bases in between. This CDR3 is built from 14 residues. CDR3 in DNA: TGTGCCAGCAGCCAACGGACGGACACCCTTGAAGCTTTCTTT. This translates into CASSQRTDTLEAFF.

The V call is TRBV7-6, the J call TRBJ2-1, with TRBD1 matching 8 bases. Germline loops: CDR1 SGHVS, CDR2 FNYEAQ. The CDR3 loop spans 16 amino acids. With 5 bases clipped from V and 5 bases from J, the junction kept 11 bases outside the gene matches. The CDR3 protein is CASSTRTGTGDNEQFF. In nucleotides, the CDR3 is TGTGCCAGCAGCACGCGGACCGGGACAGGCGACAATGAGCAGTTCTTC.

The DNA for the CDR3 is TGTGCCAGCAGCTCCAATAGGTTCCTACGCGAGCAGTACTTC. It specifies CASSSNRFLREQYF. The rearrangement links TRBV13 to TRBJ2-7, with no clear D. Germline-derived CDR1 and CDR2 are PRHDT and FYEKMQ (reference sequence). This CDR3 spans 14 amino acids. V shed 4 bases and J shed 6 bases, with 16 bases lying between them.

This chain connects TRBV28 to TRBJ2-7; D tentatively reads TRBD1 or TRBD2 (5 bases each). This CDR3 region has 18 residues. Germline V CDR1 and CDR2: MDHEN, SYDVKM. V shed 3 bases and J shed 3 bases, with 24 bases lying between them. The CDR3 sequence is CASSLYDFSARDHYEQYF. CDR3 nucleotide sequence: TGTGCCAGCAGTTTGTACGATTTTTCTGCACGGGACCACTACGAGCAGTACTTC.

This chain's CDR3 is CASSLEDTNTDTQYF. The CDR3, as DNA: TGCGCCAGCAGCTTGGAGGACACAAACACAGATACGCAGTATTTT. The gene calls are TRBV5-1 and TRBJ2-3; D possibly corresponds to TRBD1 (5 bases). The CDR3 loop spans 15 amino acids. CDR1 is SGHRS, CDR2 YFSETQ, per germline. V lost 0 bases and J lost 2, with 10 bases in between.

Remarks on this clone: Its ends do not fully match the called genes, so a read error is possible. The chain carries TRBV28 and TRBJ2-5; D is tentatively TRBD1 or TRBD2 (5 bases each). Germline V lookup: CDR1 MDHEN, CDR2 SYDVKM. The CDR3 length is 12 residues. The CDR3 nucleotides are TGTGCCAGCAGTTCCCTTGCCCCCCCGGGGCACTTC. It encodes CASSSLAPPGHF. Together with reference TRBV28 and TRBJ2-5, the CDR3 gives the full variable domain: DVKVTQSSRYLVKRTGEKVFLECVQDMDHENMFWYRQDPGLGLRLIYFSYDVKMKEKGDIPEGYSVSREKKERFSLILESASTNQTSMYLCASSSLAPPGHFGPGTRLLVL.

The chain is built from TRBV28 and TRBJ2-1, with TRBD2 identical over 11 bases. Germline lookup yields CDR1 MDHEN and CDR2 SYDVKM. V dropped 4 bases and J dropped 0; count of bases not matched to a gene: 17. The CDR3 loop spans 21 amino acids. CDR3 sequence (DNA): TGTGCCAGCAGTTCCCCCTTGGAGGGGTTAGCGGGAGGGCACTCCTACAATGAGCAGTTCTTC. Amino acid sequence: CASSSPLEGLAGGHSYNEQFF.

This chain connects TRBV6-1 to TRBJ2-2, with D tentatively TRBD1 (6 bases). Germline CDR1 is MNHNS and CDR2 is SASEGT. This CDR3 is built from 13 residues. V lost 10 bases, J lost 0 bases, and 9 bases lay in between. CDR3 bases: TGTGCCACGAGACAGGCGAACACCGGGGAGCTGTTTTTT. Protein: CATRQANTGELFF.